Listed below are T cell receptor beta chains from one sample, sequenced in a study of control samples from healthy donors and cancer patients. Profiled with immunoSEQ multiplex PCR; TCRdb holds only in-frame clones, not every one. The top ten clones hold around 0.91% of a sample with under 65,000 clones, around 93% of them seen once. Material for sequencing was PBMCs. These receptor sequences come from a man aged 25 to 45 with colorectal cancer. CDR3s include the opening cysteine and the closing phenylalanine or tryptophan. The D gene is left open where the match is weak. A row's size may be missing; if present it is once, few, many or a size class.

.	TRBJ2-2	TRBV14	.	TGTGCCAGCAGCCAAGGGCGGTTCACCGGGGAGCTGTTTTTT	CASSQGRFTGELFF
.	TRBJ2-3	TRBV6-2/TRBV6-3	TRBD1	TGTGCCAGCAGTTACGGAGGACAGGGGGATACAGATACGCAGTATTTT	CASSYGGQGDTDTQYF
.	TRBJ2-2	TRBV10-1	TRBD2	TGCGCCAGCAGTCCCCGACTAGCGGGGGGCGGCGGGGAGCTGTTTTTT	CASSPRLAGGGGELFF
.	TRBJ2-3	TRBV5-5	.	TGTGCCAGCAGCTTGGCCAGCCAAGATACGCAGTATTTT	CASSLASQDTQYF
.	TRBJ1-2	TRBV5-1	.	TGCGCCAGCAGCCAAGGGTCTAACTATGGCTACACCTTC	CASSQGSNYGYTF
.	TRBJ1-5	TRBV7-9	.	TGTGCCAGCAGCTTCACAGGAAACAATCAGCCCCAGCATTTT	CASSFTGNNQPQHF
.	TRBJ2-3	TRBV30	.	TGTGCCTGGACCTGGAGGGGGGCCGATACGCAGTATTTT	CAWTWRGADTQYF
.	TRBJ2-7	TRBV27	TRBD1	TGTGCCAGCAACTCGCTGGCAGGGGGTAGTGAGGAGCAGTACTTC	CASNSLAGGSEEQYF
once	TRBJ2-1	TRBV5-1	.	TGCGCCAGCAGCTTTGGGACGGTAAATGAGCAGTTCTTC	CASSFGTVNEQFF
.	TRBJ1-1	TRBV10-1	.	TGCGCCAGCACTAAGGACAGAACGAACACTGAAGCTTTCTTT	CASTKDRTNTEAFF
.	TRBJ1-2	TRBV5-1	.	TGCGCCAGCAGCTTGGGCCGCACAGGGAAGGATGGCTACACCTTC	CASSLGRTGKDGYTF
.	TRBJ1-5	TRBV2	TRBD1	TGTGCCAGCAGAAGAGAGACAGGGGGAGATCAGCCCCAGCATTTT	CASRRETGGDQPQHF
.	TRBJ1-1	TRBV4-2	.	TGTGCCAGCAGCCAAGATCCCTCTCGGGACACTGAAGCTTTCTTT	CASSQDPSRDTEAFF
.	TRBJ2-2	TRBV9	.	TGTGCCAGCAGCGCCGCGGGGACGGCCCACGAGCTGTTTTTT	CASSAAGTAHELFF
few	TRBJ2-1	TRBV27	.	TGTGCCAGCAGTTTTACGGACACTTATGGTGAGCAGTTCTTC	CASSFTDTYGEQFF
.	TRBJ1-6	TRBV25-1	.	TGTGCCAGCAGTGAATGGGGGGCTGGTTCACCCCTCCACTTT	CASSEWGAGSPLHF